This T cell receptor (beta chain) was sequenced for a study of T cell changes during pregnancy in multiple sclerosis. The ends lost 3 bases at V and 1 base at J; junction bases unmatched: 2. The germline CDR1 and CDR2 sequences are GTSNPN and SVGIG (reference sequence). The CDR3 extends over 14 amino acids. Clones were read by immunoSEQ multiplex PCR, and TCRdb kept only the in-frame ones, dropping some. The sample carries about 42,000 clones, about 85% recorded once. The source of this sequence is a female donor with multiple sclerosis, enrolled in a pregnancy study. This specimen consisted of CD4+ T cells from peripheral blood mononuclear cells, obtained before pregnancy. The V call is TRBV30, the J call TRBJ1-1, with 10 positions matching TRBD1. Written as DNA, the CDR3 is TGTGCCTGGAGCCGGGACAGGGGGAACACTGAAGCTTTCTTT. Translating gives CAWSRDRGNTEAFF.